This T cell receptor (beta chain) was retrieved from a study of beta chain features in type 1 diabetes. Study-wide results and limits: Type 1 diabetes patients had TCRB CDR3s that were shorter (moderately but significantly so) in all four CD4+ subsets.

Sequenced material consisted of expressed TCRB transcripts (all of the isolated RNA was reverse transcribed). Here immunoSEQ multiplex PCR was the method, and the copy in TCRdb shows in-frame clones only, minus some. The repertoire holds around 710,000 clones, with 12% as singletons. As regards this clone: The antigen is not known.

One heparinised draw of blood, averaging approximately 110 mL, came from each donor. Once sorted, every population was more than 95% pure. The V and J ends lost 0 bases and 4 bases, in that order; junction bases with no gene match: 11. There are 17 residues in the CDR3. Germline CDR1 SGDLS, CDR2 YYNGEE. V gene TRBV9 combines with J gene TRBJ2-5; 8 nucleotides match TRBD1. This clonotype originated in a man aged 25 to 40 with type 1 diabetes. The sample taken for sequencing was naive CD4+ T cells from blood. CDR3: CASSVAPGSQGGETQYF. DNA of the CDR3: TGTGCCAGCAGCGTAGCTCCCGGGTCACAGGGGGGAGAGACCCAGTACTTC. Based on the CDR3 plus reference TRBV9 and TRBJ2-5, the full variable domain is DSGVTQTPKHLITATGQRVTLRCSPRSGDLSVYWYQQSLDQGLQFLIQYYNGEERAKGNILERFSAQQFPDLHSELNLSSLELGDSALYFCASSVAPGSQGGETQYFGPGTRLLVL.